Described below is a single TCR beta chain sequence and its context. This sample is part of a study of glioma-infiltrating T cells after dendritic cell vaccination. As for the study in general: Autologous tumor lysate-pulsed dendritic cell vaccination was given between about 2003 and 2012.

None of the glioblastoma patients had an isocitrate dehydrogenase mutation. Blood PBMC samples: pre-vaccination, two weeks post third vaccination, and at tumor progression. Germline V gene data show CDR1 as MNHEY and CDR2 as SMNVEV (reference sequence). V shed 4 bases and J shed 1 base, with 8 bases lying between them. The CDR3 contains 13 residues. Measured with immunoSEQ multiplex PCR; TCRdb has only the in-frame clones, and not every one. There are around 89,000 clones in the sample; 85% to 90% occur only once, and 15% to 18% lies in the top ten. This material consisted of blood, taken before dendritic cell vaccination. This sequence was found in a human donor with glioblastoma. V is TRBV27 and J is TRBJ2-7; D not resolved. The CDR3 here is CASSSSRSYEQYF. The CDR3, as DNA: TGTGCCAGCAGTTCCTCGAGATCCTACGAGCAGTACTTC.